This is a list of T cell receptor beta chains from one sample in a study of blood T cell repertoires in COVID-19. The protocol was immunoSEQ multiplex PCR, while the TCRdb copy is restricted to in-frame clones and leaves out a portion. The sample carries 100,000 to 150,000 clones, 86% recorded once. The sequenced material came from peripheral blood. The receptors here all came from a man between 65 and 85 years old who had recovered from COVID-19. Both conserved end residues are part of each CDR3. D genes are given only for firm matches. A clone size is listed for some rows: how often the clone was seen (once, few, many), or a class if it is expanded.

j_call: TRBJ1-2
d_call: TRBD1
clone_size: -
v_call: TRBV5-4
cdr3_aa: CASSFRQGGVDGYTF
cdr3_nt: TGTGCCAGCAGCTTCAGGCAGGGGGGAGTCGACGGCTACACCTTC

j_call: TRBJ2-7
d_call: -
clone_size: -
v_call: TRBV28
cdr3_aa: CASSFSGLTSYEQYF
cdr3_nt: TGTGCCAGCAGTTTCTCCGGACTCACTTCCTACGAGCAGTACTTC

j_call: TRBJ2-1
d_call: -
clone_size: -
v_call: TRBV29-1
cdr3_aa: CSVRTVHEQFF
cdr3_nt: TGCAGCGTTAGGACAGTCCATGAGCAGTTCTTC

j_call: TRBJ2-1
d_call: TRBD2
clone_size: few
v_call: TRBV28
cdr3_aa: CASSSLAGGTNEQFF
cdr3_nt: TGTGCCAGCAGCAGCCTAGCGGGGGGGACCAATGAGCAGTTCTTC

j_call: TRBJ2-7
d_call: -
clone_size: -
v_call: TRBV7-8
cdr3_aa: CASSLAGTVSSYEQYF
cdr3_nt: TGTGCCAGCAGCTTAGCCGGTACAGTGAGCTCCTACGAGCAGTACTTC

j_call: TRBJ2-4
d_call: TRBD2
clone_size: -
v_call: TRBV20-1
cdr3_aa: CSASSSGLNIQYF
cdr3_nt: TGCAGTGCTAGTTCTAGCGGCTTAAACATTCAGTACTTC

j_call: TRBJ2-3
d_call: -
clone_size: -
v_call: TRBV4-2
cdr3_aa: CASSQVNFGTDTQYF
cdr3_nt: TGTGCCAGCAGCCAAGTGAATTTCGGGACAGATACGCAGTATTTT

j_call: TRBJ1-2
d_call: -
clone_size: -
v_call: TRBV28
cdr3_aa: CASSIRREGNYGYTF
cdr3_nt: TGTGCCAGCAGTATCCGACGGGAGGGTAACTATGGCTACACCTTC

j_call: TRBJ1-2
d_call: -
clone_size: -
v_call: TRBV6-4
cdr3_aa: CASRRTVGNYGYTF
cdr3_nt: TGTGCCAGCAGGAGGACAGTGGGTAACTATGGCTACACCTTC

j_call: TRBJ1-2
d_call: -
clone_size: -
v_call: TRBV6-5
cdr3_aa: CASSYGGQPYGYTF
cdr3_nt: TGTGCCAGCAGTTACGGAGGACAGCCCTATGGCTACACCTTC

j_call: TRBJ2-2
d_call: -
clone_size: -
v_call: TRBV28
cdr3_aa: CASSDPSRNTGELFF
cdr3_nt: TGTGCCAGCAGTGACCCTAGCCGCAACACCGGGGAGCTGTTTTTT

j_call: TRBJ2-3
d_call: TRBD2
clone_size: -
v_call: TRBV28
cdr3_aa: CASSFGGGGDTDTQYF
cdr3_nt: TGTGCCAGCAGTTTTGGCGGCGGGGGGGACACAGATACGCAGTATTTT

j_call: TRBJ1-2
d_call: TRBD1
clone_size: -
v_call: TRBV7-9
cdr3_aa: CASSSRRVRGYGYTF
cdr3_nt: TGTGCCAGCAGCTCTCGGCGGGTCAGGGGGTATGGCTACACCTTC

j_call: TRBJ2-7
d_call: -
clone_size: -
v_call: TRBV7-2
cdr3_aa: CASSLGSGESYEQYF
cdr3_nt: TGTGCCAGCAGCTTAGGCTCGGGAGAGTCCTACGAGCAGTACTTC

j_call: TRBJ1-5
d_call: TRBD1
clone_size: -
v_call: TRBV28
cdr3_aa: CASSERQGAYQPQHF
cdr3_nt: TGTGCCAGCAGTGAGCGACAGGGGGCCTATCAGCCCCAGCATTTT

j_call: TRBJ2-7
d_call: TRBD2
clone_size: -
v_call: TRBV2
cdr3_aa: CASSEEGTALAGFYEQYF
cdr3_nt: TGTGCCAGCAGTGAAGAAGGGACGGCTCTAGCGGGGTTCTACGAGCAGTACTTC

j_call: TRBJ2-2
d_call: -
clone_size: -
v_call: TRBV9
cdr3_aa: CASSVGGGRNTGELFF
cdr3_nt: TGTGCCAGCAGCGTGGGGGGTGGCCGGAACACCGGGGAGCTGTTTTTT

j_call: TRBJ1-3
d_call: -
clone_size: -
v_call: TRBV7-8
cdr3_aa: CASSLTTGLSGNTIYF
cdr3_nt: TGTGCCAGCAGCTTAACAACAGGGTTATCTGGAAACACCATATATTTT

j_call: TRBJ2-7
d_call: TRBD2
clone_size: -
v_call: TRBV29-1
cdr3_aa: CSSGLAGGLGYEQYF
cdr3_nt: TGCAGCTCAGGACTAGCGGGAGGACTCGGTTACGAGCAGTACTTC

j_call: TRBJ2-1
d_call: TRBD2
clone_size: -
v_call: TRBV24-1
cdr3_aa: CATSDVAGASYNEQFF
cdr3_nt: TGTGCCACCAGTGACGTAGCGGGTGCCTCCTACAATGAGCAGTTCTTC

j_call: TRBJ2-5
d_call: TRBD2
clone_size: -
v_call: TRBV28
cdr3_aa: CASRPQREGETQYF
cdr3_nt: TGTGCCAGCAGACCTCAGCGGGAGGGAGAGACCCAGTACTTC

j_call: TRBJ1-4
d_call: TRBD1
clone_size: -
v_call: TRBV28
cdr3_aa: CASSLQGVLTNEKLFF
cdr3_nt: TGTGCCAGCAGTTTACAGGGGGTTCTCACTAATGAAAAACTGTTTTTT

j_call: TRBJ1-2
d_call: -
clone_size: -
v_call: TRBV9
cdr3_aa: CASSGTSYGYTF
cdr3_nt: TGTGCCAGCAGTGGCACTAGCTATGGCTACACCTTC

j_call: TRBJ2-2
d_call: TRBD2
clone_size: -
v_call: TRBV5-1
cdr3_aa: CASSLVLAGGDTGELFF
cdr3_nt: TGCGCCAGCAGCTTGGTTTTAGCGGGAGGTGACACCGGGGAGCTGTTTTTT

j_call: TRBJ1-5
d_call: -
clone_size: -
v_call: TRBV24-1
cdr3_aa: CATSDSTRVEAQHF
cdr3_nt: TGTGCCACCAGTGATTCGACCCGGGTTGAAGCCCAGCATTTT

j_call: TRBJ1-1
d_call: -
clone_size: many
v_call: TRBV5-5
cdr3_aa: CASSLGRTWDTEAFF
cdr3_nt: TGTGCCAGCAGCTTGGGGAGGACCTGGGACACTGAAGCTTTCTTT

j_call: TRBJ2-1
d_call: -
clone_size: -
v_call: TRBV2
cdr3_aa: CASSGNSANEQFF
cdr3_nt: TGTGCCAGCAGTGGGAATAGCGCCAATGAGCAGTTCTTC

j_call: TRBJ1-4
d_call: -
clone_size: -
v_call: TRBV7-9
cdr3_aa: CASSWSGFGEKLFF
cdr3_nt: TGTGCCAGCAGCTGGTCAGGGTTCGGTGAAAAACTGTTTTTT

j_call: TRBJ1-6
d_call: -
clone_size: once
v_call: TRBV6-1
cdr3_aa: CASSEISPSPSPLHF
cdr3_nt: TGTGCCAGCAGTGAAATTAGTCCTTCTCCTTCACCCCTCCACTTT

j_call: TRBJ1-2
d_call: -
clone_size: -
v_call: TRBV5-1
cdr3_aa: CASRVGSGNYGYTF
cdr3_nt: TGCGCCAGCAGAGTCGGGTCCGGTAACTATGGCTACACCTTC

j_call: TRBJ1-2
d_call: -
clone_size: -
v_call: TRBV29-1
cdr3_aa: CSVEGTDDYGYTF
cdr3_nt: TGCAGCGTTGAAGGGACAGATGACTATGGCTACACCTTC

j_call: TRBJ2-1
d_call: TRBD1
clone_size: -
v_call: TRBV27
cdr3_aa: CASSLAWTGYRDEQFF
cdr3_nt: TGTGCCAGCAGTTTAGCTTGGACAGGGTACCGGGATGAGCAGTTCTTC

j_call: TRBJ1-5
d_call: -
clone_size: medium-sized
v_call: TRBV2
cdr3_aa: CASSEFGRGGQPQHF
cdr3_nt: TGTGCCAGCAGTGAATTCGGGAGGGGTGGACAGCCCCAGCATTTT

j_call: TRBJ2-3
d_call: TRBD2
clone_size: -
v_call: TRBV19
cdr3_aa: CASRDGTSGPTDTQYF
cdr3_nt: TGTGCCAGTAGGGACGGGACTAGCGGACCCACAGATACGCAGTATTTT

j_call: TRBJ1-5
d_call: TRBD1
clone_size: once
v_call: TRBV7-2
cdr3_aa: CASSRATGAGVDSNQPQHF
cdr3_nt: TGTGCCAGCAGCCGTGCCACAGGGGCCGGAGTTGATAGCAATCAGCCCCAGCATTTT

j_call: TRBJ2-7
d_call: TRBD2
clone_size: -
v_call: TRBV5-1
cdr3_aa: CASSRRERESSYEQYF
cdr3_nt: TGCGCCAGCAGCCGCAGGGAGCGGGAGAGCTCCTACGAGCAGTACTTC

j_call: TRBJ1-4
d_call: TRBD1
clone_size: -
v_call: TRBV19
cdr3_aa: CASSAQGADNEKLFF
cdr3_nt: TGTGCCAGTAGTGCACAGGGGGCTGATAATGAAAAACTGTTTTTT

j_call: TRBJ2-3
d_call: -
clone_size: -
v_call: TRBV6-2/TRBV6-3
cdr3_aa: CASSYILAWGDTQYF
cdr3_nt: TGTGCCAGCAGTTACATACTAGCTTGGGGAGATACGCAGTATTTT

j_call: TRBJ1-1
d_call: -
clone_size: -
v_call: TRBV30
cdr3_aa: CAWSVEFRGPEAFF
cdr3_nt: TGTGCCTGGAGTGTCGAGTTTAGAGGTCCTGAAGCTTTCTTT

j_call: TRBJ2-5
d_call: -
clone_size: -
v_call: TRBV12-3/TRBV12-4
cdr3_aa: CASSLRAQETQYF
cdr3_nt: TGTGCCAGCAGTTTGAGGGCCCAAGAGACCCAGTACTTC

j_call: TRBJ1-6
d_call: -
clone_size: -
v_call: TRBV3-1/TRBV3-2
cdr3_aa: CASSQDLGYNSPLHF
cdr3_nt: TGTGCCAGCAGCCAAGACCTCGGGTATAATTCACCCCTCCACTTT

j_call: TRBJ2-3
d_call: -
clone_size: -
v_call: TRBV7-6
cdr3_aa: CASSLEVGLAIPPDTQYF
cdr3_nt: TGTGCCAGCAGCTTAGAGGTCGGGCTAGCGATTCCTCCAGATACGCAGTATTTT

j_call: TRBJ1-1
d_call: -
clone_size: -
v_call: TRBV2
cdr3_aa: CASSGEGNTEAFF
cdr3_nt: TGTGCCAGCAGTGGGGAGGGGAACACTGAAGCTTTCTTT

j_call: TRBJ2-6
d_call: -
clone_size: -
v_call: TRBV24-1
cdr3_aa: CATSDSRFSGANVLTF
cdr3_nt: TGTGCCACCAGTGATTCGCGCTTCTCTGGGGCCAACGTCCTGACTTTC

j_call: TRBJ1-1
d_call: TRBD1
clone_size: -
v_call: TRBV29-1
cdr3_aa: CSAIGQADTEAFF
cdr3_nt: TGCAGCGCAATAGGACAGGCGGACACTGAAGCTTTCTTT

j_call: TRBJ2-2
d_call: TRBD1
clone_size: once
v_call: TRBV7-3
cdr3_aa: CASSPWTGRTGELFF
cdr3_nt: TGTGCCAGCAGCCCGTGGACAGGGCGAACCGGGGAGCTGTTTTTT

j_call: TRBJ1-1
d_call: TRBD1
clone_size: -
v_call: TRBV28
cdr3_aa: CASSLGQGDEAFF
cdr3_nt: TGTGCCAGCTCCCTCGGACAGGGCGATGAAGCTTTCTTT

j_call: TRBJ2-2
d_call: -
clone_size: -
v_call: TRBV11-2
cdr3_aa: CASSLLGAGELFF
cdr3_nt: TGTGCCAGCAGCTTATTAGGGGCCGGGGAGCTGTTTTTT

j_call: TRBJ2-7
d_call: -
clone_size: once
v_call: TRBV7-9
cdr3_aa: CASSLTAGIRPTEQYF
cdr3_nt: TGTGCCAGCAGTTTAACCGCCGGGATTAGACCTACCGAGCAGTACTTC

j_call: TRBJ1-1
d_call: -
clone_size: -
v_call: TRBV28
cdr3_aa: CASSPQKTADTEAFF
cdr3_nt: TGTGCCAGCAGTCCGCAGAAGACAGCCGACACTGAAGCTTTCTTT

j_call: TRBJ2-1
d_call: TRBD2
clone_size: -
v_call: TRBV7-2
cdr3_aa: CASSLRPSSGRANEQFF
cdr3_nt: TGTGCCAGCAGCTTGAGGCCGAGTAGCGGGAGGGCCAATGAGCAGTTCTTC

j_call: TRBJ1-6
d_call: TRBD1
clone_size: -
v_call: TRBV19
cdr3_aa: CASSSDRGFTPLHF
cdr3_nt: TGTGCCAGTAGTAGCGACAGGGGGTTTACACCCCTCCACTTT

j_call: TRBJ1-2
d_call: TRBD1
clone_size: few
v_call: TRBV5-1
cdr3_aa: CASSLGAGQEVYGYTF
cdr3_nt: TGCGCCAGCAGCTTGGGGGCCGGACAGGAAGTCTATGGCTACACCTTC

j_call: TRBJ2-1
d_call: TRBD2
clone_size: -
v_call: TRBV7-2
cdr3_aa: CASSLRRERGNEQFF
cdr3_nt: TGTGCCAGCAGCTTAAGGCGGGAGCGAGGTAATGAGCAGTTCTTC

j_call: TRBJ2-5
d_call: -
clone_size: -
v_call: TRBV6-1
cdr3_aa: CASSEARRSQETQYF
cdr3_nt: TGTGCCAGCAGTGAAGCCCGACGGAGCCAAGAGACCCAGTACTTC